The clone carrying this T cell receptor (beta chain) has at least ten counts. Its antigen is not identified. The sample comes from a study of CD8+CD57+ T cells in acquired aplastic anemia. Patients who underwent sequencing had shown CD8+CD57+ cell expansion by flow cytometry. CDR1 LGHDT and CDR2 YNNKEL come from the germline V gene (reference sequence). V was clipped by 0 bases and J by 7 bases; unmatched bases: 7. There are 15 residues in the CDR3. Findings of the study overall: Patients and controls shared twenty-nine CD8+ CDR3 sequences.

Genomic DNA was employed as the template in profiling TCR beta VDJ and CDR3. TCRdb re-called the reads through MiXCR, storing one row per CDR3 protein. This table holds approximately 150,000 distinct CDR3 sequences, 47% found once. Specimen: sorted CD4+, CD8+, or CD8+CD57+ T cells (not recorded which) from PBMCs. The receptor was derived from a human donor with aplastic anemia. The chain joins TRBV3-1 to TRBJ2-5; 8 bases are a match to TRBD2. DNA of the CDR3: TGTGCCAGCAGCCAAGATCGGGGACTAGGTGCGACCCAGTACTTC. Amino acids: CASSQDRGLGATQYF.